The present TCR beta chain was sequenced within a study of cytomegalovirus exposure and HLA in healthy donors. PCR primers comprised 60 Vbeta and 13 Jbeta primers. Generated by immunoSEQ multiplex PCR, the TCRdb table keeps only in-frame clones and is missing some. The data hold about 170,000 clones, with more than 75% observed a single time. This CDR3 comprises 16 residues. The V end lost 1 base, the J end lost 1 base, and 12 bases lay between the germline ends. Germline V gene lookup returns CDR1 LNHNV and CDR2 YYDKDF (reference sequence). This sequence originates from a man aged 18 to 29 in good health and CMV-seropositive. This chain joins TRBV15 and TRBJ2-3; tentatively, D is TRBD1 (6 bases). Source material: PBMCs. In nucleotides, the CDR3 is TGTGCCACCAGCAGAGGTATGGCAGGGGGCACAGATACGCAGTATTTT. Protein: CATSRGMAGGTDTQYF.